Included here is one TCR beta chain sequence, with context. Its antigen is undetermined. These data come from a study of T cell responses to AZD1222 COVID-19 vaccine. Whole-study findings and limits: Unmutated variant regions are reportedly the target of nearly half of TCRs that are spike-specific.

Sequenced by immunoSEQ multiplex PCR; TCRdb stores in-frame clones only, minus some. The sample consists of tens of thousands of clones, around 86% of them appearing once. This CDR3 spans 14 amino acids. Deletions cut 1 base from V and 2 bases from J, with 9 bases between. Germline assignment: CDR1 SGHRS and CDR2 YFSETQ. This receptor was obtained from an adult in good health. Sample: peripheral blood, taken on day 0 of AZD1222 vaccination. The chain carries TRBV5-1 and TRBJ1-1; possibly TRBD1 for D (5 bases). CDR3 protein: CASSLRDANTEAFF. For the CDR3, the DNA is TGCGCCAGCAGCTTGCGGGACGCTAACACTGAAGCTTTCTTT.